These 31 T cell receptor beta chains came from one sample sequenced in a study of human T cells and chemical hapten exposure. TCRdb itself ran the RACE reads through MiXCR, one entry per CDR3 protein. The data show approximately 32,000 distinct CDR3 sequences, 9.5% to 15% seen once. Time point in this sample: pre-sensitization, week 0. Regarding treatment: therapeutic diphenylcyclopropenone sensitization with weekly scalp DPC. It was from unfractionated whole blood that total RNA was extracted. The sequencing here drew on whole blood, taken in connection with sensitization to the hapten diphenylcyclopropenone (DPC). Source of these receptors: a woman aged 40 to 50 with alopecia areata. Some clones in this sample may be carry-over from other donors' samples.

This clonotype was counted at least ten times. This chain connects TRBV18 to TRBJ1-1; D is ambiguous. V lost 3 bases to trimming and J lost 3 bases, with 14 bases between them. Looked up from germline, CDR1 is KGHSH and CDR2 is LQKENI. The CDR3 contains 15 residues. The CDR3 protein is CASSPGSIRDTEAFF. The CDR3 region has the DNA TGTGCCAGCTCACCGGGGAGTATACGGGACACTGAAGCTTTCTTT.

This clonotype came up a few times. The chain joins TRBV3-1 to TRBJ2-2; D unresolved. V lost 8 bases and J 3 bases, leaving 19 bases between the germline ends. CDR3 length equals 16 residues. Germline values: CDR1 LGHDT, CDR2 YNNKEL (reference sequence). The CDR3 DNA follows: TGTGCCAGCTCCCCCCGGGCCCCACGGGACACCGGGGAGCTGTTTTTT. This sequence encodes CASSPRAPRDTGELFF.

This clonotype was recorded a few times. CDR3 loop: CSAPSPGSGEQFF. The DNA of the CDR3 is TGCAGTGCCCCTTCGCCGGGTTCAGGTGAGCAGTTCTTC. This chain joins TRBV20-1 and TRBJ2-1, with unresolved D. The V end lost 6 bases, the J end lost 9 bases, and 18 bases lay between the germline ends. This CDR3 is built from 13 residues. CDR1 and CDR2 (germline): DFQATT, SNEGSKA (reference sequence).

The V call is TRBV20-1, the J call TRBJ1-5, with D unclear. CDR3 length: 13 amino acids. The ends were cut back, 0 bases at V and 6 bases at J, with 9 bases in the middle. CDR1 and CDR2 from the germline V gene are DFQATT and SNEGSKA (reference sequence). CDR3 sequence: CSARDGRGQPQHF. The DNA of the CDR3 is TGCAGTGCTAGAGATGGGCGGGGTCAGCCCCAGCATTTT.

Many counts were recorded for this clonotype. V usage is TRBV29-1 and J usage is TRBJ2-7, with D possibly called TRBD1 or TRBD2 (6 bases each). Germline V CDR1 and CDR2: SQVTM, ANQGSEA. Trimming cost V 3 bases and J 6 bases, with 21 bases left between them. This CDR3 has 15 amino acids. CDR3 loop: CSVDIPGLLRGEQYF. The CDR3 DNA reads TGCAGCGTTGACATTCCGGGACTCCTCAGGGGCGAGCAGTACTTC.

V gene TRBV7-9 combines with J gene TRBJ2-4; TRBD2 matches 16 bases. The V gene's germline CDR1 is SEHNR and CDR2 FQNEAQ (reference sequence). V gave up 5 bases and J gave up 8 bases; unmatched junction bases: 9. The CDR3 extends over 17 amino acids. The CDR3 DNA is TGTGCCAGCAGCAGCTACGGGGGACTAGCGGGAGGGGACATTCAGTACTTC. It encodes CASSSYGGLAGGDIQYF.

This clonotype occurred many times. The chain carries TRBV2 and TRBJ2-3; a weak D match, TRBD1 (6 bases). Germline CDR1 SNHLY, CDR2 FYNNEI. V was shortened by 7 bases and J by 0 bases, with 14 bases between the two germline ends. CDR3 size: 15 residues. CDR3 in amino acids: CASTGTLTSTDTQYF. CDR3 coding DNA: TGTGCCAGCACTGGGACACTTACTAGCACAGATACGCAGTATTTT.

This clonotype has just a few counts. The genes are TRBV6-2 or TRBV6-3 and TRBJ1-5; D remains unclear. The germline V gene encodes CDR1 MNHEY and CDR2 SVGEGT. Trimming removed 2 bases at V and 9 bases at J, with 11 bases between. The length of the CDR3 is 13 residues. The CDR3 DNA reads TGTGCCAGCAGTTACCCAGACTTGGGGCCCCAGCATTTT. Protein product: CASSYPDLGPQHF.

This clonotype was seen ten or more times. CDR3 in amino acids: CASSVGTGGTDTQYF. CDR3 coding DNA: TGTGCCAGCAGCGTAGGGACAGGGGGCACAGATACGCAGTATTTT. The chain links TRBV9 to TRBJ2-3; 9 positions agree with TRBD1. The ends lost 0 bases at V and 1 base at J; junction bases unmatched: 0. Germline V gene sequence: CDR1 SGDLS, CDR2 YYNGEE. The CDR3 is 15 amino acids.

Many counts were recorded for this clonotype. Here the CDR3 reads CASSFTSGRAYEQYF. The CDR3 DNA sequence: TGTGCCAGCAGCTTTACTAGCGGGAGGGCCTACGAGCAGTACTTC. This chain uses TRBV5-4 with TRBJ2-7; 13 nucleotides line up with TRBD2. CDR1 and CDR2 (germline): SGHNT, YYREEE (reference sequence). J was trimmed by 2 bases and V by 2 bases; bases with no gene match: 1. This CDR3 is built from 15 residues.

This clonotype was seen at least ten times. The V call is TRBV11-2, the J call TRBJ2-2; a possible D gene is TRBD2 (6 bases). The CDR3 spans 15 residues. V was pared by 5 bases and J by 1 base, with 11 bases between. CDR1 and CDR2 (germline): SGHAT, FQNNGV. CDR3 amino acids: CASSMGLLNTGELFF. DNA of the CDR3: TGTGCCAGCAGCATGGGACTGCTGAACACCGGGGAGCTGTTTTTT.

This clonotype was found a few times. The chain recombines TRBV19 with TRBJ2-2, with D unresolved. V dropped 4 bases and J dropped 3 bases, with 9 bases sitting between them. The V gene's germline CDR1 is LNHDA and CDR2 SQIVND (reference sequence). The CDR3 contains 14 residues. In DNA, the CDR3 is TGTGCCAGTAGTAGCCAACTCTACACCGGGGAGCTGTTTTTT. This codes for CASSSQLYTGELFF. Looking up the rest from reference TRBV19 and TRBJ2-2 gives the full variable domain: DGGITQSPKYLFRKEGQNVTLSCEQNLNHDAMYWYRQDPGQGLRLIYYSQIVNDFQKGDIAEGYSVSREKKESFPLTVTSAQKNPTAFYLCASSSQLYTGELFFGEGSRLTVL.

The table lists this clonotype with many counts. The chain employs TRBV6-2 or TRBV6-3 and TRBJ2-1; D is tentatively TRBD1 or TRBD2 (5 bases each). V dropped 4 bases and J dropped 6 bases, with 22 bases sitting between them. There are 17 residues in the CDR3. Germline assignment: CDR1 MNHEY and CDR2 SVGEGT. For the CDR3, the DNA is TGTGCCAGCAGTTTCCGTCGGGACGTGGTTACCGCCAATGAGCAGTTCTTC. Encoded protein: CASSFRRDVVTANEQFF.

The chain links TRBV28 to TRBJ2-3; D not certain. The CDR3 is 13 amino acids. Trimming took 7 bases from V and 0 from J, leaving 8 bases between them. Germline V lookup: CDR1 MDHEN, CDR2 SYDVKM. DNA for the CDR3: TGTGCCAGCAAGGTACAGAGCACAGATACGCAGTATTTT. This codes for CASKVQSTDTQYF. The full variable domain, completed using reference TRBV28 and TRBJ2-3, is DVKVTQSSRYLVKRTGEKVFLECVQDMDHENMFWYRQDPGLGLRLIYFSYDVKMKEKGDIPEGYSVSREKKERFSLILESASTNQTSMYLCASKVQSTDTQYFGPGTRLTVL.

The V and J genes are TRBV9 and TRBJ2-3; 9 bases line up with TRBD1. Germline loops: CDR1 SGDLS, CDR2 YYNGEE. With V trimmed by 5 bases and J by 5 bases, 6 bases remained unmatched. The CDR3 contains 14 residues. The CDR3 region is CASSTTGGLDTQYF. The CDR3 coding sequence is TGTGCCAGCAGTACCACAGGGGGCCTAGATACGCAGTATTTT.

This clonotype occurred a few times. This chain links TRBV28 with TRBJ1-1, with D possibly TRBD1 on 6 matching bases. CDR1 and CDR2 (germline): MDHEN, SYDVKM. The V gene lost 2 bases and the J gene lost 10 bases, with 14 bases spanning the gap. The CDR3 is 13 amino acids. The CDR3 sequence: CASSLPRGGVAFF. The CDR3 DNA reads TGTGCCAGCAGTTTACCTAGGGGGGGAGTAGCTTTCTTT.

This clonotype was seen many times. V and J are TRBV7-3 and TRBJ2-5; D not certain. Germline CDR1 SGHTA, CDR2 FQGTGA. V lost 2 bases and J lost 0, with 4 bases in between. This CDR3 contains 13 residues. The CDR3 protein is CASSLGHQETQYF. The CDR3 DNA sequence: TGTGCCAGCAGCTTAGGCCACCAAGAGACCCAGTACTTC.

This clonotype was recorded at least ten times. V and J are TRBV29-1 and TRBJ2-7, with D perhaps TRBD1 or TRBD2 (6 bases each). The V end lost 4 bases, the J end lost 6 bases, and 16 bases lay between the germline ends. The CDR3 has 13 residues. Per germline, CDR1 SQVTM and CDR2 ANQGSEA. The CDR3 loop is CSVATKGGSEQYF. CDR3 nucleotides: TGCAGCGTTGCCACAAAAGGGGGGAGCGAGCAGTACTTC.

The chain couples TRBV29-1 to TRBJ1-1; weak D call: TRBD1 (6 bases). Germline-derived CDR1 and CDR2 are SQVTM and ANQGSEA. V shed 6 bases and J shed 7 bases, with 12 bases lying between them. The CDR3 length is 11 residues. The CDR3 is CSVTPGVEAFF. CDR3 in DNA: TGCAGCGTCACCCCAGGGGTTGAAGCTTTCTTT.

This clonotype was seen only a few times. J is TRBJ2-1 and V is TRBV28, with TRBD1 identical over 9 bases. The V gene end was trimmed by 6 bases and the J gene end by 6 bases; junction bases not matched to a gene: 9. The CDR3 loop spans 15 amino acids. Germline V gives CDR1 MDHEN, CDR2 SYDVKM. The DNA for the CDR3 is TGTGCCAGCAGCCCCTGGACAGGGGCGGCCAATGAGCAGTTCTTC. Its translation: CASSPWTGAANEQFF.

This clonotype was seen many times. The gene calls are TRBV20-1 and TRBJ1-6; D uncertain. In germline, CDR1 is DFQATT, CDR2 SNEGSKA (reference sequence). V was clipped by 3 bases and J by 6 bases, with 9 bases between them. The length of the CDR3 is 13 residues. CDR3 bases: TGCAGTGCTAGGGTCCGGGCTAATTCACCCCTCCACTTT. Its translation: CSARVRANSPLHF.

This clonotype was found many times. This chain links TRBV6-2 or TRBV6-3 with TRBJ2-7, with D unclear. V shed 6 bases and J shed 6 bases, with 12 bases lying between them. From germline, CDR1 is MNHEY and CDR2 SVGEGT. The CDR3 sequence is 12 residues long. The CDR3 is CASSYEVGEQYF. For the CDR3, the DNA is TGTGCCAGCAGCTACGAGGTGGGCGAGCAGTACTTC.

V is TRBV20-1 and J is TRBJ2-7; D is undetermined. V shed 2 bases and J shed 3 bases, with 11 bases lying between them. Germline V gene lookup returns CDR1 DFQATT and CDR2 SNEGSKA (reference sequence). The CDR3 totals 13 residues. CDR3 DNA: TGCAGTGCTAGAATAGCCCGTGGCTACGAGCAGTACTTC. Amino acids: CSARIARGYEQYF.

Many counts were recorded for this clonotype. The junction departs from the called germline gene at one end, perhaps through a read error. The chain recombines TRBV28 with TRBJ1-2; D possibly corresponds to TRBD1 (6 bases). The CDR3 has 12 residues. Germline V gene lookup returns CDR1 MDHEN and CDR2 SYDVKM. The CDR3 here is CASSLYGGPRAF. As DNA, the CDR3 is TGTGCCAGCAGTTTATATGGGGGCCCGAGAGCCTTC.

This clonotype was counted once. The chain couples TRBV20-1 to TRBJ2-5; 7 nucleotides match TRBD1. The CDR3 has 15 residues. CDR1 and CDR2 from the germline V gene are DFQATT and SNEGSKA (reference sequence). V lost 1 base and J lost 4; bases outside the gene matches: 9. The CDR3 DNA sequence: TGCAGTGCTAGAGCTGACAGGGAATCGAGAGAGACCCAGTACTTC. This encodes CSARADRESRETQYF.

This clonotype was picked up a small number of times. One junction end disagrees with the germline gene, perhaps due to a read error. This sequence joins TRBV5-6 and TRBJ2-7, with unresolved D. CDR1 and CDR2 from the germline V gene are SGHDT and YYEEEE. This CDR3 has 13 residues. This CDR3 reads CASSLDPTYDRNF. CDR3 sequence (DNA): TGTGCCAGCAGCCTAGACCCAACCTACGATAGGAACTTC. The full variable domain, in which reference TRBV5-6 and TRBJ2-7 provide the parts outside the CDR3, is DAGVTQSPTHLIKTRGQQVTLRCSPKSGHDTVSWYQQALGQGPQFIFQYYEEEERQRGNFPDRFSGHQFPNYSSELNVNALLLGDSALYLCASSLDPTYDRNFGPGTRLTVT.

Concerning this clonotype: A clone one base away is much larger, so this may be a read error. This chain connects TRBV2 to TRBJ1-1; D not certain. CDR3 length equals 13 residues. CDR1 and CDR2 (germline): SNHLY, FYNNEI. V dropped 6 bases and J dropped 2 bases, with 10 bases sitting between them. DNA for the CDR3: TGTGCCAGCAGAGCCAACAGAAACACTGAAGCTTTCTTT. Protein: CASRANRNTEAFF.

This clonotype has ten or more counts. The chain has TRBV29-1 and TRBJ2-3, with a weak D call TRBD2 (5 bases). V was shortened by 3 bases and J by 0 bases, with 13 bases between the two germline ends. From germline, CDR1 is SQVTM and CDR2 ANQGSEA. CDR3 length equals 15 residues. For the CDR3, the DNA is TGCAGCGTTGAGGACTCAGGCGGAAGCACAGATACGCAGTATTTT. This encodes CSVEDSGGSTDTQYF.

This clonotype was recorded many times. The gene calls are TRBV7-2 and TRBJ1-5; 11 bases are a match to TRBD1. The V segment lost 5 bases and the J segment 7 bases; nucleotides outside the gene matches: 13. The germline V gene encodes CDR1 SGHTA and CDR2 FQGNSA. The CDR3 consists of 17 residues. The CDR3 region is CASSPTAGTGGFQPQHF. CDR3 bases: TGTGCCAGCAGCCCAACCGCCGGGACAGGGGGTTTCCAGCCCCAGCATTTT.

This clonotype has just a few counts. This rearrangement joins TRBV29-1 to TRBJ2-1; 8 bases align to TRBD2. The ends lost 3 bases at V and 10 bases at J; junction bases unmatched: 5. This CDR3 comprises 12 residues. Germline V lookup: CDR1 SQVTM, CDR2 ANQGSEA. The CDR3 DNA is TGCAGCGTTGACGCGGGGGGAAGGGAGCAGTTCTTC. Its translation: CSVDAGGREQFF.

This clonotype was seen repeatedly, ten times or more. This chain joins TRBV19 and TRBJ1-4; D unresolved. The CDR3 runs to 15 residues. Germline-derived CDR1 and CDR2 are LNHDA and SQIVND (reference sequence). V was pared by 6 bases and J by 0 bases, with 11 bases between. The CDR3 here is CASSVQSATNEKLFF. The CDR3, as DNA: TGTGCCAGTAGCGTACAGAGCGCAACTAATGAAAAACTGTTTTTT.